Described below is a single TCR beta chain sequence and its context. The table lists this clonotype with a few counts. What antigen it recognizes has not been identified. No base quality information exists; no much larger clone differs at one position. Systemically healthy Caucasian individuals from Russia, some 40 in total and aged about 6 to 90 years, were included as donors. Around 9.7 milliliters of peripheral blood were collected from each donor into EDTA-treated Vacutainer tubes. Ficoll-Paque density-gradient centrifugation was used to isolate PBMCs, with at least 6 million per sample. Trizol reagent was used to extract total RNA from the PBMCs, yielding at least 5.5 micrograms per sample. For every donor, an aliquot of PBMCs went through flow cytometry to measure the percentages of naive CD45RAhigh/CD27high T cells. Between the V and J ends, shortened by 3 bases and 0 bases respectively, the junction contains 18 bases. Counted from cysteine to phenylalanine, this CDR3 has 17 amino acids. Only the CDR3 DNA is retained, 51 bases long and in frame from the first base. Taken from the germline V gene, the CDR1 and CDR2 loops are SGHAT and FQNNGV.

This record comes from a study of blood T cells in healthy people across ages (dated by TCRdb to 2013 to 2016). About the study as a whole: In model experiments, roughly one uniquely barcoded TCR beta cDNA molecule per two T cells was captured by template switching. To track age-related changes in TCR beta repertoire diversity, the study relied on deep sequencing normalized with unique cDNA molecular identifiers. Donors were grouped into four age groups: young (average roughly 15 years), middle-aged (roughly 38), aged (62) and long-lived (around 82). For two donors (one aged 18 to 30 and one aged 80 or older), the study analyzed two additional independent replicas of 1 million unique cDNA reads from the same blood draw. Donors of different ages were randomly distributed across sequencing lanes to avoid experimental bias. Paper-wide results and their limitations: Compared with the aged group, the long-lived group had more naive CD4+ T cells, fewer expanded clones and increased TCR diversity, a pattern suggesting age selection. Total diversity estimates from one million sequenced T cells were considered lower bounds and underestimates. Donor CMV infection status was unknown, potentially confounding age-related changes in expanded clonotypes. Observed TCR beta diversity correlated strongly with the percentage of naive T cells measured by flow cytometry. Observed TCR beta diversity per million T cells fell roughly linearly with age, and a significant reduction was already apparent by age roughly 41. Conclusive comparison of naive and antigen-experienced compartments was prevented by the profiling of bulk unsorted PBMCs.

Library construction relied on 5' RACE. Sequencing instrument: Illumina HiSeq 2500. The second PCR ran for roughly 7 to 11 cycles and used a J-beta primer mix along with a sample-barcoded 5' primer. Each TCR beta cDNA molecule received a unique molecular identifier from a template-switch 5' adaptor carrying 12 random nucleotides. At least 2.5 million CDR3-containing paired-end reads were obtained from each sample. The Mint cDNA synthesis kit, primed by a TRBC-specific oligonucleotide, was used to synthesize first-strand cDNA from all RNA. All cDNA was treated with uracil-DNA glycosylase and then went through a first 18-cycle PCR with the universal primers M1SS and BC2_uni_R. As for how the authors treated the data: For normalization, 1 million high-quality reads, each with a distinct molecular identifier, were randomly selected from each sample. Instead of being binned into consensus sequences, reads that shared molecular identifiers were thrown out. MiTCR, with a Q25 quality threshold and the strictest error-elimination algorithm, was used for CDR3 identification, clonotype clustering and error correction. A nonparametric unseen species model using Euler transformation provided a lower-bound estimate of total TCR beta diversity. Using fastp trimming at Q25 and MiXCR clonotype assembly, TCRdb reanalyzed the public sequencing data and kept in-frame beta chains. Rows are combined by CDR3 protein, so each entry shows the most common genes and DNA. What appears here as the V and J calls and clone size reflects TCRdb's work, not the paper's. The table for this sample lists approximately 1.5 million distinct CDR3 sequences; about 32% of them were counted only once. About 10% of the sample is held by the ten biggest clonotypes.

The chain couples TRBV11-2 to TRBJ2-7; the D gene is unclear. This clonotype originated in a woman aged 25-40 years in good health. Specimen: blood. The nucleotide sequence is given as TGTGCCAGCAGCTTCCCGACAAGTAAGGCGAGCTCCTACGAGCAGTACTTC. It specifies CASSFPTSKASSYEQYF.